This record looks at one TCR beta chain sequence and its context. TCRdb's table, derived via immunoSEQ multiplex PCR, lists solely in-frame clones and lacks some. The sample has more than 30,000 clones; 80% to 85% are singletons. The sample belongs to a study of T cells in narcolepsy. Looking at the study overall: Donors had narcolepsy type 1 or type 2, or were healthy controls.

The CDR3 contains 13 residues. Germline assignment: CDR1 SGHAT and CDR2 FQDESV (reference sequence). V was clipped by 1 base and J by 12 bases, with 15 bases between them. The clonotype originates from a human donor with narcolepsy. The sample was CD45RA- memory CD4+ T cells from PBMCs. The chain has TRBV11-1 and TRBJ1-1; TRBD1 might be the D (6 bases). The CDR3, as DNA: TGTGCCAGCAGCTTAGAGGTTTGGGGGACATCTTTCTTT. Protein sequence: CASSLEVWGTSFF.